This T cell receptor beta chain came from a study of T cells in Graves' hyperthyroidism and ophthalmopathy. Study results and caveats: Ophthalmopathy was predicted by the model a median of around 5.9 months ahead of onset. A model of 13 V-J features distinguished ophthalmopathy from stable hyperthyroidism.

Amplified TCR beta CDR3 regions derived from RNA transcripts. The HTBI set primed first-round TCR CDR3 RT-PCR. TCRdb called the multiplex PCR reads again in MiXCR, with one record for every CDR3 protein. The sample holds roughly 260,000 distinct CDR3 sequences, more than 12% seen once. Germline assignment: CDR1 DFQATT and CDR2 SNEGSKA (reference sequence). The CDR3 has 13 residues. Losses at the gene ends were 3 bases for V and 6 bases for J; bases not matched to a gene: 3. Concerning this clonotype: Its matching antigen is unknown.

Uncontrolled infection, other autoimmune disease, pregnancy or lactation led to exclusion. The blood was taken when hyperthyroidism was first diagnosed, before any ophthalmopathy symptoms showed up. The V call is TRBV20-1, the J call TRBJ2-7; TRBD2 aligns across 12 bases. This TCR came from a woman aged 40 to 50 with Graves' hyperthyroidism that later progressed to Graves' ophthalmopathy. The material sequenced was blood. This chain's CDR3 is CSASRLAGVEQYF. The CDR3 region has the DNA TGCAGTGCTAGTAGACTAGCGGGAGTCGAGCAGTACTTC.